The T cell receptor beta chain under discussion was sequenced for a study of T cells in Graves' hyperthyroidism and ophthalmopathy. Whole-study results and caveats: Ophthalmopathy stood apart from stable hyperthyroidism in a 13 V-J model. Blood also showed most of the thyroid clonotypes that were expanded above 0.001.

Cells are PBMCs isolated from around 9.4 ml of fresh blood. V gave up 2 bases and J gave up 5 bases, with 15 bases separating them. The CDR3 covers 15 residues. CDR1 MNHEY and CDR2 SMNVEV come from the germline V gene (reference sequence). RNA transcripts yielded amplified TCR beta CDR3 regions. First-round RT-PCR of the TCR CDR3 relied on the HTBI primer set. TCRdb re-analysed the multiplex PCR reads in MiXCR, keeping a single row per CDR3 protein. Of fewer than 850,000 distinct CDR3 sequences in the sample, about 18% were seen once. As to this clonotype: Its antigen is undetermined.

The sequenced sample consisted of blood. This chain links TRBV27 with TRBJ1-2; D call uncertain. The source is a man between 45 and 60 years old with Graves' hyperthyroidism. The CDR3: CASSLKVGGSYGYTF. The CDR3 DNA is TGTGCCAGCAGTTTAAAGGTGGGAGGGTCTTATGGCTACACCTTC.